This is a list of T cell receptor beta chains from one sample in a study of beta chain features in type 1 diabetes. Generated by immunoSEQ multiplex PCR, the TCRdb table keeps only in-frame clones and is missing some. The sample records roughly 160,000 clones, over 6% being singletons. Specimen: central memory CD4+ T cells from blood. These TCRs come from a man aged 18 to 30 with type 1 diabetes. The CDR3 runs from the conserved cysteine through the conserved F or W. D genes are given only for firm matches. Not all rows give a size; the values are once, few, many and, for expanded clones, a class.

>TRBV29-1|-|TRBD1|TRBJ1-2
CSVEVGTGAAGYGYTF
TGCAGCGTTGAAGTCGGGACAGGGGCCGCCGGCTATGGCTACACCTTC
>TRBV10-3|-|-|TRBJ2-2
CASTLIPGGGELFF
TGTGCCAGCACCCTCATCCCTGGCGGCGGGGAGCTGTTTTTT
>TRBV4-3|few|TRBD1|TRBJ1-4
CASSPGTENEKLFF
TGCGCCAGCAGCCCCGGGACAGAGAATGAAAAACTGTTTTTT
>TRBV28|few|TRBD2|TRBJ2-5
CASSSPGGTETQYF
TGTGCCAGCAGTTCCCCGGGGGGAACGGAGACCCAGTACTTC
>TRBV7-8|-|TRBD2|TRBJ2-1
CASSRSAGGNYNEQFF
TGTGCCAGCAGCCGCTCGGCGGGGGGGAACTACAATGAGCAGTTCTTC
>TRBV28|-|-|TRBJ2-7
CASRDSDYEQYF
TGTGCCAGCAGGGACAGCGATTACGAGCAGTACTTC
>TRBV4-3|-|TRBD1|TRBJ2-6
CASSPRQGEVTGANVLTF
TGCGCCAGCAGCCCCCGACAGGGAGAGGTAACTGGGGCCAACGTCCTGACTTTC
>TRBV6-5|-|TRBD2|TRBJ2-5
CAIKVGLAEETQYF
TGTGCCATCAAGGTCGGGCTAGCGGAAGAGACCCAGTACTTC
>TRBV6-5|-|-|TRBJ1-1
CASSYYGVLRDEAFF
TGTGCCAGCAGTTACTATGGCGTCCTGAGGGATGAAGCTTTCTTT
>TRBV10-2|-|TRBD2|TRBJ2-1
CASSPGAGAGKGFF
TGCGCCAGCAGTCCAGGAGCGGGAGCCGGGAAGGGGTTCTTC
>TRBV4-1|few|TRBD2|TRBJ2-4
CASSLAGVGGNIQYF
TGCGCCAGCTCATTAGCGGGAGTTGGAGGAAACATTCAGTACTTC
>TRBV5-6|few|-|TRBJ2-7
CASSLEQGFYEQYF
TGTGCCAGCAGCTTGGAACAGGGTTTTTACGAGCAGTACTTC
>TRBV2|few|TRBD1|TRBJ2-7
CASSRDREHEQYF
TGTGCCAGCAGTAGGGACAGGGAGCACGAGCAGTACTTC
>TRBV29-1|few|-|TRBJ1-1
CSVEVQVEGEAFF
TGCAGCGTTGAAGTTCAGGTAGAGGGTGAAGCTTTCTTT
>TRBV5-1|few|TRBD1|TRBJ1-5
CASSEGQINQPQHF
TGCGCCAGCAGTGAGGGACAGATAAATCAGCCCCAGCATTTT
>TRBV11-2|-|-|TRBJ2-1
CASSLSSLREQFF
TGTGCCAGCAGCTTAAGTTCCCTACGTGAGCAGTTCTTC
>TRBV7-9|few|-|TRBJ1-6
CASSGGTFSSPLHF
TGTGCCAGCAGCGGGGGGACGTTCAGTTCACCCCTCCACTTT
>TRBV28|few|TRBD2|TRBJ2-1
CASSLFTSGGAHEQFF
TGTGCCAGCAGTTTATTCACTAGCGGGGGGGCCCATGAGCAGTTCTTC
>TRBV5-1|-|-|TRBJ2-7
CASRIGTALYEQYF
TGCGCCAGCCGGATCGGGACTGCCCTCTACGAGCAGTACTTC
>TRBV29-1|-|-|TRBJ1-2
CSVQTGIYGYTF
TGCAGCGTTCAAACAGGGATCTATGGCTACACCTTC
>TRBV5-4|few|TRBD1|TRBJ2-1
CASRHAPGQGGDEQFF
TGTGCCAGCAGACACGCACCGGGACAGGGAGGGGATGAGCAGTTCTTC
>TRBV6-6|-|TRBD2|TRBJ2-1
CASSYLGLASYNEQFF
TGTGCCAGCAGTTACCTGGGACTAGCGAGTTACAATGAGCAGTTCTTC
>TRBV20-1|-|-|TRBJ2-7
CSAERYEQYF
TGCAGTGCGGAGCGGTACGAGCAGTACTTC
>TRBV2|few|-|TRBJ2-5
CASNRDTQETQYF
TGTGCCAGTAACCGGGACACTCAAGAGACCCAGTACTTC
>TRBV29-1|many|TRBD1|TRBJ2-1
CSVGDRGISEQFF
TGCAGCGTTGGGGACAGGGGGATCAGTGAGCAGTTCTTC